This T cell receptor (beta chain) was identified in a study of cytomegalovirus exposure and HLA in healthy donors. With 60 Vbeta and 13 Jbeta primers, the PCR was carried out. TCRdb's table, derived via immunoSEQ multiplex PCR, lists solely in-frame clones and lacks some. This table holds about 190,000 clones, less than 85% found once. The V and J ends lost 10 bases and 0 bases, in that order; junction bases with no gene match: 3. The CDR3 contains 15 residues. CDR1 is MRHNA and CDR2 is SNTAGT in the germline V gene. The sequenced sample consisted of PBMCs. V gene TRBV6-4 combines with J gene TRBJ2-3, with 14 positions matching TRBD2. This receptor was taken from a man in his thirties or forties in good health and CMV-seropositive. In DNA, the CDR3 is TGTGCCACAAGACTAGCGGGAGGGAGCACAGATACGCAGTATTTT. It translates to CATRLAGGSTDTQYF.